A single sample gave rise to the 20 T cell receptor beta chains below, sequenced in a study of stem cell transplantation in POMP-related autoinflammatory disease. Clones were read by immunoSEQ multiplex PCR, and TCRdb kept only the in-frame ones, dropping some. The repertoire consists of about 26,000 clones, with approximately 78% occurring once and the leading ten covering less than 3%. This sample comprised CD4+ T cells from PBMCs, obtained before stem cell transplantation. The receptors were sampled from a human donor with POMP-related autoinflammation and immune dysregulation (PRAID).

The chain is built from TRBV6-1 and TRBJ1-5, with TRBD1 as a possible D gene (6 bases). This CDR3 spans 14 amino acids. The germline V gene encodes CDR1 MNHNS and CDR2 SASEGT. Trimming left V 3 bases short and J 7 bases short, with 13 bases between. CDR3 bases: TGTGCCAGCAGTGATTACAGGGTATGGCAGCCCCAGCATTTT. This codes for CASSDYRVWQPQHF.

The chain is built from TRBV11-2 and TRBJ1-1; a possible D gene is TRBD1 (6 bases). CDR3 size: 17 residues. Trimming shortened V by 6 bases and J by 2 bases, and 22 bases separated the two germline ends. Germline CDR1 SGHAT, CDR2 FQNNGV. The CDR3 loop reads CASRVGKGDGRNTEAFF. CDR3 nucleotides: TGTGCCAGCAGAGTGGGGAAGGGGGATGGGCGTAACACTGAAGCTTTCTTT. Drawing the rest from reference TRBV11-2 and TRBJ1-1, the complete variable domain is EAGVAQSPRYKIIEKRQSVAFWCNPISGHATLYWYQQILGQGPKLLIQFQNNGVVDDSQLPKDRFSAERLKGVDSTLKIQPAKLEDSAVYLCASRVGKGDGRNTEAFFGQGTRLTVV.

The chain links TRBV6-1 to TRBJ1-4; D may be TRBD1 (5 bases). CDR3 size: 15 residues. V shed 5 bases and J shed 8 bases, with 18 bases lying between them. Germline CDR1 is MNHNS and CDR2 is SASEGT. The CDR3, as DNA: TGTGCCAGCAGTTCTCAACAGGTCGCCCGCGAAAAACTGTTTTTT. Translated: CASSSQQVAREKLFF.

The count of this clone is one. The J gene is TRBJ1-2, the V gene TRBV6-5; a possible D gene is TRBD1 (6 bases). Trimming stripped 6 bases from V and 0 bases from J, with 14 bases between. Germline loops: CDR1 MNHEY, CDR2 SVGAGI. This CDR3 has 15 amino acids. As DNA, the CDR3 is TGTGCCAGCAGAATTGACAGGTTCTCTAACTATGGCTACACCTTC. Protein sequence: CASRIDRFSNYGYTF.

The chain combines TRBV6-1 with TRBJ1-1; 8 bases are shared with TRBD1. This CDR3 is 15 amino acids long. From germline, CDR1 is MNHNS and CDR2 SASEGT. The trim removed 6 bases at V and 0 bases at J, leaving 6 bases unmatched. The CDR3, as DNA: TGTGCCAGCAGGCTCTTGACAGGGGTGAACACTGAAGCTTTCTTT. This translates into CASRLLTGVNTEAFF.

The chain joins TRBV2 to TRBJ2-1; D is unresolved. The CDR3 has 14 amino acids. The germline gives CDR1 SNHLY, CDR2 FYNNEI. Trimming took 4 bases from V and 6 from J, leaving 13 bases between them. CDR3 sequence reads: CASSGHTKRNEQFF. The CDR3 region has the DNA TGTGCCAGCAGTGGCCACACTAAGCGCAATGAGCAGTTCTTC. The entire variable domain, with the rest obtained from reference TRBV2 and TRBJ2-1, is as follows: EPEVTQTPSHQVTQMGQEVILRCVPISNHLYFYWYRQILGQKVEFLVSFYNNEISEKSEIFDDQFSVERPDGSNFTLKIRSTKLEDSAMYFCASSGHTKRNEQFFGPGTRLTVL.

The CDR3 bases are TGTGCCATCAGGAAGGAGGCGGGTGTCGATGGCTACACCTTC. This sequence encodes CAIRKEAGVDGYTF. This sequence joins TRBV10-3 and TRBJ1-2; no reliable D call. CDR1 ENHRY and CDR2 SYGVKD come from the germline V gene. This CDR3 has 14 amino acids. V was clipped by 6 bases and J by 6 bases, with 17 bases between them.

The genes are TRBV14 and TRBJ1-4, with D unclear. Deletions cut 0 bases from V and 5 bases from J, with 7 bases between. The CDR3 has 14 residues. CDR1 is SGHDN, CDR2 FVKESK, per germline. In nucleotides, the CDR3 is TGTGCCAGCAGCCAAGATCACGGGAATGAAAAACTGTTTTTT. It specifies CASSQDHGNEKLFF.

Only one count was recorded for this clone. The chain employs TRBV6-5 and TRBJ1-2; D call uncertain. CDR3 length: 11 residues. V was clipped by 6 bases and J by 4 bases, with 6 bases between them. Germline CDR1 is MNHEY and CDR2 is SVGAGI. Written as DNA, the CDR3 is TGTGCCAGCAGCACAACCTATGGCTACACCTTC. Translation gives CASSTTYGYTF.

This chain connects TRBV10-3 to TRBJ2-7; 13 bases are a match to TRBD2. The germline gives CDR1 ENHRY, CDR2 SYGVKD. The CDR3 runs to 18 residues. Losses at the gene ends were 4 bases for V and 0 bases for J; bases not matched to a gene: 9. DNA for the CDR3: TGTGCCATCAGTGCCCAGACTAGCGGGAGGATTAGCTCCTACGAGCAGTACTTC. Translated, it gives CAISAQTSGRISSYEQYF.

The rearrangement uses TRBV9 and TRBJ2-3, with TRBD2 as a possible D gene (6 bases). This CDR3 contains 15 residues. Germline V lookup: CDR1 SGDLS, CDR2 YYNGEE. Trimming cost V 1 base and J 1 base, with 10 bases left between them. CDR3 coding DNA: TGTGCCAGCAGCGTACGGAGGGCGGGCACAGATACGCAGTATTTT. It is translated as CASSVRRAGTDTQYF.

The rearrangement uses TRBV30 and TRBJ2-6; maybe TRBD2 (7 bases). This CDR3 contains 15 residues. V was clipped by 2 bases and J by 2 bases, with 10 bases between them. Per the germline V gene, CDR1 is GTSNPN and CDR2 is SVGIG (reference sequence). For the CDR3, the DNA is TGTGCCTGGAGTAGGGGGGGCGCTGGGGCCAACGTCCTGACTTTC. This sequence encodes CAWSRGGAGANVLTF.

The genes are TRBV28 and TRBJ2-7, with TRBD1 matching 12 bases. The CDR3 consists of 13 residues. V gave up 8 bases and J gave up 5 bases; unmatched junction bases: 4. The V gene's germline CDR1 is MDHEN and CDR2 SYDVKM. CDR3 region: CASGDRGLDEQYF. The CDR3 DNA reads TGTGCCAGCGGGGACAGGGGGCTCGACGAGCAGTACTTC.

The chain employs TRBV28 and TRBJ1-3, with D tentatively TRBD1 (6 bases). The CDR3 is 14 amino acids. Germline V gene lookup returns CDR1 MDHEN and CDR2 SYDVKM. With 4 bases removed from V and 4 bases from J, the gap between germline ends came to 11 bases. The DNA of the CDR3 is TGTGCCAGCAGTTCCGGGACAACCGGAAACACCATATATTTT. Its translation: CASSSGTTGNTIYF.

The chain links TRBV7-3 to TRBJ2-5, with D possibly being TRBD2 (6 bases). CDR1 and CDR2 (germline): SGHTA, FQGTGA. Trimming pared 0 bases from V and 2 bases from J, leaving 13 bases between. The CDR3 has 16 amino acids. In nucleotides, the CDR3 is TGTGCCAGCAGCTTAACGGGTCTAGCGATTCAAGAGACCCAGTACTTC. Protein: CASSLTGLAIQETQYF.

The CDR3 loop is CASSLSRVVTDTQYF. In DNA form, the CDR3 reads TGTGCCAGCAGCTTATCGCGGGTGGTCACAGATACGCAGTATTTT. V usage is TRBV7-3 and J usage is TRBJ2-3; D may be TRBD2 (5 bases). Germline lookup yields CDR1 SGHTA and CDR2 FQGTGA. The CDR3 runs to 15 residues. V shed 2 bases and J shed 2 bases, with 11 bases lying between them.

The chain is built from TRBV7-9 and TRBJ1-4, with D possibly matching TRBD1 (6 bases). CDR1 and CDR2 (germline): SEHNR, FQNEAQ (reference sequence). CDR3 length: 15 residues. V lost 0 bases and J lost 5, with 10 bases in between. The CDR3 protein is CASSLARDTNEKLFF. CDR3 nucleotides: TGTGCCAGCAGCTTAGCCCGGGACACCAATGAAAAACTGTTTTTT.

CDR3 nucleotide sequence: TGCAGTGCTTTGGACGTAAATGAGCAGTTCTTC. This encodes CSALDVNEQFF. The chain uses TRBV20-1 and TRBJ2-1, with D unclear. CDR1 is DFQATT and CDR2 is SNEGSKA in the germline V gene (reference sequence). V gave up 5 bases and J gave up 7 bases, with 9 bases separating them. The CDR3 is 11 amino acids.

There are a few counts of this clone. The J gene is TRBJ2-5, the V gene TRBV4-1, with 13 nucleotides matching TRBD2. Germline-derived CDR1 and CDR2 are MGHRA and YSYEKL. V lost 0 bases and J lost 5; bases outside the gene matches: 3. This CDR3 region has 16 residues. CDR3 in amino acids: CASSQDELAGGETQYF. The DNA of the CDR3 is TGCGCCAGCAGCCAAGATGAACTAGCGGGGGGGGAGACCCAGTACTTC.

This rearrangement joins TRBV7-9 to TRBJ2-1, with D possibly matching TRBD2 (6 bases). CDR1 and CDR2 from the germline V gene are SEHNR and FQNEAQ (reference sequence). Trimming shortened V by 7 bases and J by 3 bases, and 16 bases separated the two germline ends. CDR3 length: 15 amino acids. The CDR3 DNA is TGTGCCAGCAACCCCCTCGGGGGAGTCTACAATGAGCAGTTCTTC. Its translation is CASNPLGGVYNEQFF.